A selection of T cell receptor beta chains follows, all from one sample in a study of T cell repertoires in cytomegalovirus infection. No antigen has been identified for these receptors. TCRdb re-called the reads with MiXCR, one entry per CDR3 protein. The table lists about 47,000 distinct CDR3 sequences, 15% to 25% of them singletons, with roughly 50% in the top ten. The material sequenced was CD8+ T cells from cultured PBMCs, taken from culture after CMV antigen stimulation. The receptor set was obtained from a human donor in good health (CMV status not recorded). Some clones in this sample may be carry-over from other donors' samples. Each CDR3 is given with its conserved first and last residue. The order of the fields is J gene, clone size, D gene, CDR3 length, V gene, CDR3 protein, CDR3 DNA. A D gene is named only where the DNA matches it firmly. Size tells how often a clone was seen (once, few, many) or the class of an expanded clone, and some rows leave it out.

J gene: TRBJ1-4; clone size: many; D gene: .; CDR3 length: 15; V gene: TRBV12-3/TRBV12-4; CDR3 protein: CASSTGLATNEKLFF; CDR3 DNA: TGTGCCAGCAGCACCGGCCTTGCAACTAATGAAAAACTGTTTTTT
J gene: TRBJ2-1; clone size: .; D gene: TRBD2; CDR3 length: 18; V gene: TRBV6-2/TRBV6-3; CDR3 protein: CASSYSPGLAGPYNEQFF; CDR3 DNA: TGTGCCAGCAGTTACTCGCCGGGACTAGCGGGGCCTTACAATGAGCAGTTCTTC
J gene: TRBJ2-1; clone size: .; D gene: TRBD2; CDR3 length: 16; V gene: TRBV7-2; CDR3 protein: CASSASSGSSYNEQFF; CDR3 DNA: TGTGCCAGCAGCGCCTCTAGCGGGAGCTCCTACAATGAGCAGTTCTTC
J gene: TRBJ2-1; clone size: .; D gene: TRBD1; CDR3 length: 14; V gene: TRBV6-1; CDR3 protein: CASSFKDRVNEQFF; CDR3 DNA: TGTGCCAGCAGCTTTAAGGACAGGGTCAATGAGCAGTTCTTC
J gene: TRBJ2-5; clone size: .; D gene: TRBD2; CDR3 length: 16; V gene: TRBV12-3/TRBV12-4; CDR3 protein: CASTLSGGGGRETQYF; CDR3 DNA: TGTGCCAGTACCCTTTCGGGGGGGGGCGGAAGAGAGACCCAGTACTTC
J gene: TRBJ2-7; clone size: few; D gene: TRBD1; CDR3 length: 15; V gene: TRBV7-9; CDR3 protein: CASSLGQGAVYEQYF; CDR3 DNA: TGTGCCAGCAGCCTAGGACAGGGGGCTGTTTACGAGCAGTACTTC
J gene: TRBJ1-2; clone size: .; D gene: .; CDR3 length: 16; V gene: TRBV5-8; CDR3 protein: CASSLDRSGFNYGYTF; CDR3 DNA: TGTGCCAGCAGCTTGGACAGGTCGGGGTTTAACTATGGCTACACCTTC
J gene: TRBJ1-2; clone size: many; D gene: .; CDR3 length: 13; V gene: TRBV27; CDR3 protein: CASSLSQGNGYTF; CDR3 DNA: TGTGCCAGCAGTTTATCGCAGGGAAATGGCTACACCTTC
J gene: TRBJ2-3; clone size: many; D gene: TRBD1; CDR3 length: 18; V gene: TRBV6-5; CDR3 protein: CASSYRDRGSSRGDTQYF; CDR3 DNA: TGTGCCAGCAGTTACCGGGACAGGGGATCAAGTAGGGGAGATACGCAGTATTTT
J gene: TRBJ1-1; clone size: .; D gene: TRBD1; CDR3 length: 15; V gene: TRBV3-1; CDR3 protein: CASSTRTGKNTEAFF; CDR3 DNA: TGTGCCAGCAGCACCCGGACAGGGAAGAACACTGAAGCTTTCTTT
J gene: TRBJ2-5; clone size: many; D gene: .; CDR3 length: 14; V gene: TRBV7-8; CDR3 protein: CASSFPIAEETQYF; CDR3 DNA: TGTGCCAGCAGCTTCCCGATAGCGGAAGAGACCCAGTACTTC
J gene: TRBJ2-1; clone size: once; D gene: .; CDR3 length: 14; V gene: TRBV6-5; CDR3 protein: CASSRKWGYNEQFF; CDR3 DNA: TGTGCCAGCAGCCGCAAATGGGGATACAATGAGCAGTTCTTC
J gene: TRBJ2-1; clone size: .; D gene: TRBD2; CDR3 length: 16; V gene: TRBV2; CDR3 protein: CASSASVASGKVGQFF; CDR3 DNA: TGTGCCAGCAGTGCCTCGGTGGCTAGCGGGAAGGTAGGGCAGTTCTTC
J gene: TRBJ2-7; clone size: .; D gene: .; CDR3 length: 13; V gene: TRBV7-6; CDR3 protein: CASSPEGRHEQYF; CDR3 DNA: TGTGCCAGCAGCCCAGAGGGGAGACACGAGCAGTACTTC
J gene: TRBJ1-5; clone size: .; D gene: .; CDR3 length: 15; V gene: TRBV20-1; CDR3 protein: CSAASLRQSNQPQHF; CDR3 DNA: TGCAGTGCTGCGTCCCTAAGACAGAGCAATCAGCCCCAGCATTTT
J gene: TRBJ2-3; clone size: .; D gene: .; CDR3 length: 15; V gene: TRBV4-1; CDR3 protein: CASSQDSASTDTQYF; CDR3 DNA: TGCGCCAGCAGCCAAGATAGCGCCAGCACAGATACGCAGTATTTT
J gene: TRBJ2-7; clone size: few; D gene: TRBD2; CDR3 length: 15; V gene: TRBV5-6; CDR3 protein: CASRRGLAGEIGQYF; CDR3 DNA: TGTGCCAGCAGAAGGGGACTAGCGGGAGAGATAGGGCAGTACTTC
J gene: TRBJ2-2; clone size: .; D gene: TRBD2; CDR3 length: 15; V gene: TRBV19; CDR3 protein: CASGVAGVVTGELFF; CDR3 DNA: TGTGCCAGTGGGGTAGCGGGGGTTGTCACCGGGGAGCTGTTTTTT
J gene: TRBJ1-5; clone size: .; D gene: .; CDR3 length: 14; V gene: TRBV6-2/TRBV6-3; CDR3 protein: CASRWTVSNQPQHF; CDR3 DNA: TGTGCCAGCAGATGGACAGTTAGCAATCAGCCCCAGCATTTT
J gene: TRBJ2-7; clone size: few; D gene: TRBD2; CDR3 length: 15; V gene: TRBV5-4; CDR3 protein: CASSLELSGTYEQYF; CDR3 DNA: TGTGCCAGCAGCTTGGAGCTTAGCGGGACCTACGAGCAGTACTTC
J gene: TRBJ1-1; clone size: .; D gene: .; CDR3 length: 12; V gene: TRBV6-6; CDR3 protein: CASSYSDTEAFF; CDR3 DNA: TGTGCCAGCAGTTACTCGGACACTGAAGCTTTCTTT
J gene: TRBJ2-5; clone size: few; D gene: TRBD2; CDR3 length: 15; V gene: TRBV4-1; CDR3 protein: CASSPKERGKETQYF; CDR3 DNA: TGCGCCAGCAGCCCGAAGGAGCGGGGGAAAGAGACCCAGTACTTC
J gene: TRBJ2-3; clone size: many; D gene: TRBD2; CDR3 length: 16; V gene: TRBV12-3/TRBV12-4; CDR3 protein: CASSFHSSGGRDTQYF; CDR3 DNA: TGTGCCAGCAGTTTCCACTCTAGCGGGGGCCGAGATACGCAGTATTTT
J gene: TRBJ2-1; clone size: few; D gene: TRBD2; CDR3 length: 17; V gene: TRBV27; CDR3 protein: CASHGGGLRRPYNEQFF; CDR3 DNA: TGTGCCAGCCACGGGGGGGGTTTAAGACGGCCCTACAATGAGCAGTTCTTC
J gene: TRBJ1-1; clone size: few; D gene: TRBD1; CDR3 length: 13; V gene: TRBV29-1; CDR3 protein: CSVGTGGGTEAFF; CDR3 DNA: TGCAGCGTTGGGACAGGGGGAGGCACTGAAGCTTTCTTT
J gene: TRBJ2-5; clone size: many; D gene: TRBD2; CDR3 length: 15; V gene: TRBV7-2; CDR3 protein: CASSSLSGAEETQYF; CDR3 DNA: TGTGCCAGCAGCTCGCTTAGCGGGGCTGAAGAGACCCAGTACTTC
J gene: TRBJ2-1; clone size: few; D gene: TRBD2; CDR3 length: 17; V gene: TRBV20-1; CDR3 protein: CSAPGLAEPRSYNEQFF; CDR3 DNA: TGCAGTGCACCGGGACTAGCCGAACCTCGCTCCTACAATGAGCAGTTCTTC
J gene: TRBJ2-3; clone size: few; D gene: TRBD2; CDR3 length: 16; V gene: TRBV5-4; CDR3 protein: CASSWLAGGLTDTQYF; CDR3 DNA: TGTGCCAGCAGCTGGTTAGCGGGGGGGCTGACAGATACGCAGTATTTT
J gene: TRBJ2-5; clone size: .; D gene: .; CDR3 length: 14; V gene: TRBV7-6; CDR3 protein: CASSPTTTQETQYF; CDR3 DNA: TGTGCCAGCAGCCCTACAACAACCCAAGAGACCCAGTACTTC
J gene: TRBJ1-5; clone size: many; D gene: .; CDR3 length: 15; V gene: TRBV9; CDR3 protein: CASSPEGYGNQPQHF; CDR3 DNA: TGTGCCAGCAGCCCCGAGGGGTATGGCAATCAGCCCCAGCATTTT
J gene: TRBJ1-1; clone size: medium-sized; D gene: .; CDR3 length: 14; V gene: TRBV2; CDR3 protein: CASMGLNADTEAFF; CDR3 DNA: TGTGCCAGCATGGGATTAAACGCTGACACTGAAGCTTTCTTT
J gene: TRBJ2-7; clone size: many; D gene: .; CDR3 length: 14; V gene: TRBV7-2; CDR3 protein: CASSLAGSPYEQYF; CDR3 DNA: TGTGCCAGCAGCTTAGCCGGTAGTCCCTACGAGCAGTACTTC
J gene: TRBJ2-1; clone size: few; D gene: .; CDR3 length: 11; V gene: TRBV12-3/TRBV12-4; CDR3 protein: CASSLLQGLSF; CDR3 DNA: TGTGCCAGCAGTTTATTGCAGGGCCTTAGCTTC
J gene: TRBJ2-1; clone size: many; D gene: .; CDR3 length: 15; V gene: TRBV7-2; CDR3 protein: CASSQGRSSYNEQFF; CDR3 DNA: TGTGCCAGCAGTCAAGGGAGGAGCTCCTACAATGAGCAGTTCTTC
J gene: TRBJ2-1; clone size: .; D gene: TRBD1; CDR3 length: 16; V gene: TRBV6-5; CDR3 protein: CASSYSRGAGGDEQFF; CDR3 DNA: TGTGCCAGCAGTTACAGCAGGGGGGCAGGGGGCGATGAGCAGTTCTTC
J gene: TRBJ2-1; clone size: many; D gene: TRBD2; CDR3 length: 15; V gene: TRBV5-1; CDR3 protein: CASSSTSGGTNEQFF; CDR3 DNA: TGCGCCAGCAGCTCAACTAGCGGGGGGACCAATGAGCAGTTCTTC
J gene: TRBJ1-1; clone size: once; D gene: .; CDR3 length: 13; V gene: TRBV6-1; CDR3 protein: CATRDSLNTEAFF; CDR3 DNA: TGTGCCACCAGAGACTCCTTGAACACTGAAGCTTTCTTT
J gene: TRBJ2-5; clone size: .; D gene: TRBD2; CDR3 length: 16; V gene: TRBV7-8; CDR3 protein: CASSRTSGRGRETQYF; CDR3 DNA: TGTGCCAGCAGCCGGACTAGCGGGAGGGGACGAGAGACCCAGTACTTC
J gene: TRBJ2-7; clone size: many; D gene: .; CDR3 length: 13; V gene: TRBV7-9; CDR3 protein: CASSLVEGGEQYF; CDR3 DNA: TGTGCCAGCAGCTTAGTGGAGGGTGGTGAGCAGTACTTC
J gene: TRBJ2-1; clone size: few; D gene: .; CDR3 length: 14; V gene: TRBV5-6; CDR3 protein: CASSLARAYNEQFF; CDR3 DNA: TGTGCCAGCAGCTTGGCCCGCGCCTACAATGAGCAGTTCTTC
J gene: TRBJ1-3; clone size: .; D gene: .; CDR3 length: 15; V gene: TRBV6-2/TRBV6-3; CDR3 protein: CASSYGRSPGNTIYF; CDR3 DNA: TGTGCCAGCAGTTACGGGAGGAGTCCTGGAAACACCATATATTTT
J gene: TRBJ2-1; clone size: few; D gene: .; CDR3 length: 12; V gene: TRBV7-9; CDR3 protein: CASGYVGYEQFF; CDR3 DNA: TGTGCCAGCGGCTACGTCGGCTATGAGCAGTTCTTC
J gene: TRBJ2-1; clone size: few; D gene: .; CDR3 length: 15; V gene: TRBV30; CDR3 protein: CAWSPDGFSYNEQFF; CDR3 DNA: TGTGCCTGGAGTCCAGACGGCTTCTCCTACAATGAGCAGTTCTTC
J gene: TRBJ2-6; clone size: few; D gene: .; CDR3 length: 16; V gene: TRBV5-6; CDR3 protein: CASSQITGSGANVLTF; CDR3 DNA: TGTGCCAGCAGCCAGATTACAGGGTCTGGGGCCAACGTCCTGACTTTC
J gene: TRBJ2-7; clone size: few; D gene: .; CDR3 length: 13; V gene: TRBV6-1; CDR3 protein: CASSEEGRYEQYF; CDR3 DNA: TGTGCCAGCAGTGAGGAGGGGCGCTACGAGCAGTACTTC
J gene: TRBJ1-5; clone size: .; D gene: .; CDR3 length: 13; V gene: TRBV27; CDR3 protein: CASSSGAFSPQHF; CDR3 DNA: TGTGCCAGCAGTTCAGGCGCGTTCAGCCCCCAGCATTTT
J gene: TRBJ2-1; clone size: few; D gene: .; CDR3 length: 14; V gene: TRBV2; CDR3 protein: CASSSRIPYNEQFF; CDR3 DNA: TGTGCCAGCAGTTCCCGGATTCCCTACAATGAGCAGTTCTTC
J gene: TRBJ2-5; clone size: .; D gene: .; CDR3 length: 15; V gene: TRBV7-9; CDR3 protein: CASSPQGGQKETQYF; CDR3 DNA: TGTGCCAGCAGCCCCCAGGGGGGACAGAAAGAGACCCAGTACTTC
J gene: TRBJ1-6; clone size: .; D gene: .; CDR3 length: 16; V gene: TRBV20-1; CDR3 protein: CSARDRESSYNSPLHF; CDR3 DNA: TGCAGTGCTAGAGATCGAGAGAGCTCCTATAATTCACCCCTCCACTTT
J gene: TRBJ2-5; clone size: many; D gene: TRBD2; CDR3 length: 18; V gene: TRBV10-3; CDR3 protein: CAISEKIAGGIIQETQYF; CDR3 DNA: TGTGCCATCAGTGAGAAAATAGCGGGGGGAATTATCCAAGAGACCCAGTACTTC
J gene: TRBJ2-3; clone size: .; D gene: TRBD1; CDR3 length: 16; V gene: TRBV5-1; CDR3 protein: CASSPDRGTPPDTQYF; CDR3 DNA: TGCGCCAGCAGCCCGGACAGGGGCACCCCCCCAGATACGCAGTATTTT
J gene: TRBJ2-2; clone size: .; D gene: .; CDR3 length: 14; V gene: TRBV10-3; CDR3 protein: CAPRGLPNTGELFF; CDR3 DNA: TGTGCCCCAAGAGGGCTGCCGAACACCGGGGAGCTGTTTTTT
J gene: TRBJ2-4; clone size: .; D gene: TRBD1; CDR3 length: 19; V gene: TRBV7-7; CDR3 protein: CASSLNLRDRVQAKNIQYF; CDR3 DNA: TGTGCTAGCAGCTTAAACCTCCGGGACAGGGTCCAAGCCAAAAACATTCAGTACTTC
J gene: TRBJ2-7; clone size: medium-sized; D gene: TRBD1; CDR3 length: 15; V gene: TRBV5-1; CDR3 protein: CASSLTTGVVDEQYF; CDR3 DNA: TGCGCCAGCAGCCTGACGACAGGGGTGGTCGACGAGCAGTACTTC
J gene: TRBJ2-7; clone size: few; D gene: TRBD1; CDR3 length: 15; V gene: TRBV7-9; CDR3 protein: CASSDRVKGAYEQYF; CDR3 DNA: TGTGCCAGCAGCGACAGGGTGAAGGGGGCCTACGAGCAGTACTTC